The count of the clone carrying this T cell receptor (beta chain) is one. Per the study methods: Nucleated cell counts were estimated from reference gene primer amplification. TCRdb keeps only in-frame clones here, not all; method: immunoSEQ multiplex PCR. The V and J calls and clone size were taken over from that table, and D and trimming were inferred from the DNA. The data contain a few hundred thousand clones, 65% to 90% of them singletons. The record originates from a study of blood T cell repertoires in COVID-19. Overall study: T cells, B-cell-depleted T cells, or PBMCs supplied cDNA or gDNA.

Sequencing used peripheral blood. The source is a woman aged 60-75 years with COVID-19, enrolled during active disease.

Written as DNA, the CDR3 is TGTGCCAGCAGTCGGGCCCGGGACTCTTTAAAGGCGAATGAGCAGTTCTTC. Translating gives CASSRARDSLKANEQFF. This chain joins TRBV6-2 or TRBV6-3 and TRBJ2-1; D perhaps matches TRBD2 (6 bases). The CDR3 runs to 17 residues. The V gene's germline CDR1 is MNHEY and CDR2 SVGEGT. V lost 5 bases and J lost 7, with 24 bases in between.